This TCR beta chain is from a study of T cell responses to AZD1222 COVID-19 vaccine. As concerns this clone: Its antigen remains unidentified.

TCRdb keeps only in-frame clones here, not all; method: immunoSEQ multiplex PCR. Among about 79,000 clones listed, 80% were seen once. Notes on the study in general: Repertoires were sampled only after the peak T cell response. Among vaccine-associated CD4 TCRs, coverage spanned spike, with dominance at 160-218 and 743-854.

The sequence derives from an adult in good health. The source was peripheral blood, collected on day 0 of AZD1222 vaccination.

The CDR3 region has the DNA TGTGCCAGCAGCCAGGCGGGACAGTCAAATGAAAAACTGTTTTTT. Translated: CASSQAGQSNEKLFF. V gene TRBV14 combines with J gene TRBJ1-4, with 7 bases lining up with TRBD1. The junction had 6 bases not matched to a gene; V was cut back by 3 bases and J by 5 bases. The CDR3 runs 15 residues. Germline CDR1 and CDR2: SGHDN and FVKESK.